Following are 14 T cell receptor beta chains from one sample sequenced in a study of cytomegalovirus exposure and HLA in healthy donors. Clones were sequenced by immunoSEQ multiplex PCR, and TCRdb holds only the in-frame ones, with some missing. Of about 400,000 clones in the sample, 86% were seen once. Material: PBMCs. These TCRs come from a woman aged 18-35 years in good health and CMV-seronegative.

The CDR3 region has the DNA TGTGCCAGCAGCCCTGCGGGGGCCTACACCGGGGAGCTGTTTTTT. Protein product: CASSPAGAYTGELFF. The J gene is TRBJ2-2, the V gene TRBV7-3; the D gene is possibly TRBD2 (7 bases). The germline V gene has CDR1 SGHTA and CDR2 FQGTGA. The CDR3 covers 15 residues. V lost 5 bases to trimming and J lost 3 bases, with 13 bases between them.

This clone showed up just a few times. CDR3 residues: CASSLDSQTYGYTF. In DNA form, the CDR3 reads TGTGCCAGCAGCTTAGATAGCCAGACCTATGGCTACACCTTC. The chain recombines TRBV7-2 with TRBJ1-2; D is undetermined. Germline CDR1 SGHTA, CDR2 FQGNSA. Between the trimmed V and J ends, which lost 1 base and 4 bases, there was a span of 10 bases. The CDR3 is 14 amino acids.

The chain uses TRBV5-4 and TRBJ2-7; D is unclear. The germline V gene encodes CDR1 SGHNT and CDR2 YYREEE (reference sequence). V lost 1 base, J lost 3 bases, and 8 bases lay in between. The CDR3 is 13 amino acids. CDR3 sequence: CASSLSQSYEQYF. The DNA of the CDR3 is TGTGCCAGCAGCTTGTCACAGAGCTACGAGCAGTACTTC. Full variable domain (rest looked up from reference TRBV5-4 and TRBJ2-7): ETGVTQSPTHLIKTRGQQVTLRCSSQSGHNTVSWYQQALGQGPQFIFQYYREEENGRGNFPPRFSGLQFPNYSSELNVNALELDDSALYLCASSLSQSYEQYFGPGTRLTVT.

This rearrangement joins TRBV7-9 to TRBJ2-1; weak D call: TRBD1 (6 bases). This CDR3 spans 14 amino acids. V dropped 5 bases and J dropped 6 bases, with 14 bases sitting between them. Looked up from germline, CDR1 is SEHNR and CDR2 is FQNEAQ (reference sequence). In nucleotides, the CDR3 is TGTGCCAGCAGCGGGGACAATACCCGCAATGAGCAGTTCTTC. Translation: CASSGDNTRNEQFF.

The gene calls are TRBV6-5 and TRBJ1-6; D possibly corresponds to TRBD1 (5 bases). This CDR3 is 14 amino acids long. V lost 6 bases to trimming and J lost 8 bases, with 14 bases between them. CDR1 MNHEY and CDR2 SVGAGI come from the germline V gene. As DNA, the CDR3 is TGTGCCAGCAGGCCCAGGGTTATGGATTCACCCCTCCACTTT. This gives the protein CASRPRVMDSPLHF.

This chain links TRBV27 with TRBJ1-2; a weak D match, TRBD1 (5 bases). The CDR3 runs to 18 residues. Looked up from germline, CDR1 is MNHEY and CDR2 is SMNVEV (reference sequence). V lost 4 bases to trimming and J lost 4 bases, with 25 bases between them. CDR3 sequence (DNA): TGTGCCAGCAGTTCCTTAGTTTCTCCGACAGAGGCTCTCTATGGCTACACCTTC. Translation: CASSSLVSPTEALYGYTF.

The chain is built from TRBV6-6 and TRBJ2-7; 7 nucleotides agree with TRBD2. The junction had 4 bases not matched to a gene; V was cut back by 2 bases and J by 3 bases. Germline CDR1 and CDR2: MNHNY and SVGAGI (reference sequence). This CDR3 is built from 14 residues. The CDR3 DNA reads as TGTGCCAGCAGTTACAGGGAGGGGAACTACGAGCAGTACTTC. Protein: CASSYREGNYEQYF.

CDR3 nucleotide sequence: TGCGCCAGCAGCTCGACAGGGGGGGATGAGCAGTTCTTC. It specifies CASSSTGGDEQFF. The rearrangement joins TRBV5-1 to TRBJ2-1; 9 bases are shared with TRBD1. V trimming: 3 bases; J trimming: 8 bases; junction bases outside the gene matches: 3. This CDR3 is 13 amino acids long. Germline assignment: CDR1 SGHRS and CDR2 YFSETQ.

This clone was observed a single time. The V call is TRBV5-1, the J call TRBJ1-2; D uncertain. This CDR3 is built from 13 residues. V lost 4 bases, J lost 4 bases, and 11 bases lay in between. Germline V lookup: CDR1 SGHRS, CDR2 YFSETQ. CDR3 in DNA: TGCGCCAGCAGCCTGGGGAGGACCTATGGCTACACCTTC. Translation: CASSLGRTYGYTF. Looking up the rest from reference TRBV5-1 and TRBJ1-2 gives the full variable domain: KAGVTQTPRYLIKTRGQQVTLSCSPISGHRSVSWYQQTPGQGLQFLFEYFSETQRNKGNFPGRFSGRQFSNSRSEMNVSTLELGDSALYLCASSLGRTYGYTFGSGTRLTVV.

The V call is TRBV2, the J call TRBJ2-2; TRBD2 agrees at 9 bases. Germline V gives CDR1 SNHLY, CDR2 FYNNEI. The CDR3 consists of 15 residues. V gave up 6 bases and J gave up 2 bases; unmatched junction bases: 4. The CDR3 loop reads CASRRTSANTGELFF. CDR3 DNA: TGTGCCAGCAGACGGACTAGCGCAAACACCGGGGAGCTGTTTTTT.

The V call is TRBV9, the J call TRBJ2-7; 9 bases are a match to TRBD2. The germline gives CDR1 SGDLS, CDR2 YYNGEE. The CDR3 covers 18 residues. J was trimmed by 2 bases and V by 4 bases; bases with no gene match: 16. CDR3 region: CASSPQPSGNWGAYEQYF. DNA of the CDR3: TGTGCCAGCAGCCCCCAGCCTAGCGGGAACTGGGGGGCCTACGAGCAGTACTTC.

J is TRBJ2-3 and V is TRBV30; D is unclear. Trimming stripped 0 bases from V and 0 bases from J, with 4 bases between. The V gene's germline CDR1 is GTSNPN and CDR2 SVGIG (reference sequence). CDR3 length: 13 amino acids. The CDR3 DNA sequence: TGTGCCTGGAGTGTAGCCAGCACAGATACGCAGTATTTT. Encoded protein: CAWSVASTDTQYF.

Of note for this clone: This specimen includes other DNA sequences encoding the same CDR3. The chain has TRBV28 and TRBJ1-5; D not certain. Deletions cut 6 bases from V and 9 bases from J, with 9 bases between. The CDR3 has 11 residues. Germline V CDR1 and CDR2: MDHEN, SYDVKM. CDR3 coding DNA: TGTGCCAGCAGCCTTCCCGGGCCCCAGCATTTT. Translation gives CASSLPGPQHF.

V usage is TRBV7-3 and J usage is TRBJ2-3; TRBD2 might be the D (5 bases). V lost 1 base, J lost 1 base, and 6 bases lay in between. The CDR3 totals 14 residues. The germline CDR1 and CDR2 sequences are SGHTA and FQGTGA. The DNA for the CDR3 is TGTGCCAGCAGCTTAAGTAGCGGCACAGATACGCAGTATTTT. Amino acids: CASSLSSGTDTQYF.